This entry describes one TCR beta chain. This specimen belongs to a study of blood T cell repertoires in COVID-19. Here immunoSEQ multiplex PCR was the method, and the copy in TCRdb shows in-frame clones only, minus some. The sample lists under 250,000 clones, 70% to 90% seen once, with about 4% in the top ten. The germline CDR1 and CDR2 sequences are LNHDA and SQIVND (reference sequence). V gave up 7 bases and J gave up 4 bases; unmatched junction bases: 11. The CDR3 totals 16 residues. This sequence was found in a man in his fifties with acute or convalescent COVID-19. Sequencing input: peripheral blood. The V and J genes are TRBV19 and TRBJ2-5; TRBD1 matches at 11 bases. The CDR3 sequence is CASIFPPGTGGETQYF. In DNA, the CDR3 is TGTGCCAGTATATTTCCCCCCGGGACAGGGGGAGAGACCCAGTACTTC.